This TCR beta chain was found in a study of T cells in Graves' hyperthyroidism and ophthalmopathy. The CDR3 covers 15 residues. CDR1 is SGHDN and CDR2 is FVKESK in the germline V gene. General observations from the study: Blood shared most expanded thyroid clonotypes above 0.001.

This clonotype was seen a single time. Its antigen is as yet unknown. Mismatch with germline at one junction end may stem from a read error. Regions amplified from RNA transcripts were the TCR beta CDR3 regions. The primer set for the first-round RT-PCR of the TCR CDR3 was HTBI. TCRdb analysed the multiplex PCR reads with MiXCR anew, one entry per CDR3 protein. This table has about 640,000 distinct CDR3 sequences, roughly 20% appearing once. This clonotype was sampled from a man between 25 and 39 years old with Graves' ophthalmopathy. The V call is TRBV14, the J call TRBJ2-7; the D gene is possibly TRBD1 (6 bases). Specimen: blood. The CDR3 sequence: CASSLRDNLSYEQHF. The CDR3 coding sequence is TGTGCCAGCAGCCTCCGGGACAACCTTTCCTACGAGCAGCACTTC.